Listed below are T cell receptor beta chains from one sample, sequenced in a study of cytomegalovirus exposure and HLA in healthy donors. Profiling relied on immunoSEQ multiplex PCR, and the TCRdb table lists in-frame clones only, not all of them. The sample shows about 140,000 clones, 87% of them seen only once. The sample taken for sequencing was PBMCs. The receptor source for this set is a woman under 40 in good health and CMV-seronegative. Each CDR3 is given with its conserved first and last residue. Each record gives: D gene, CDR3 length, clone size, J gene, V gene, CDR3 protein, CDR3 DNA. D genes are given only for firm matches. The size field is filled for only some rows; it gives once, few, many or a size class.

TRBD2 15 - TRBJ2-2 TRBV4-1 CASSQGGSGIGELFF TGCGCCAGCAGCCAAGGTGGTAGCGGGATCGGGGAGCTGTTTTTT
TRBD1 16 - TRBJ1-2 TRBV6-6 CASSYRQGAELYGYTF TGTGCCAGCAGTTATCGGCAGGGGGCCGAGTTGTATGGCTACACCTTC
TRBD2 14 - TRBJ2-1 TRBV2 CASTPQRGHNEQFF TGTGCCAGCACCCCCCAGCGGGGCCACAATGAGCAGTTCTTC
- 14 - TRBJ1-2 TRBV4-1 CASSQVGGIYGYTF TGCGCCAGCAGCCAAGTTGGGGGGATCTATGGCTACACCTTC
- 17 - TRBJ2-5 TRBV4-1 CASSQTYTIPRSQTQYF TGCGCCAGCAGCCAAACGTATACTATCCCTCGTTCCCAGACCCAGTACTTC
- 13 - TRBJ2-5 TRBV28 CASSFRGLKTQYF TGTGCCAGCAGTTTCCGAGGGCTGAAGACCCAGTACTTC
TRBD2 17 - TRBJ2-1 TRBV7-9 CASSLAGSSGGADEQFF TGTGCCAGCAGCTTAGCAGGGTCTAGCGGGGGGGCCGATGAGCAGTTCTTC
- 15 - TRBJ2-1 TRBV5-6 CASSFPSAPYNEQFF TGTGCCAGCAGCTTCCCTAGCGCCCCGTACAATGAGCAGTTCTTC
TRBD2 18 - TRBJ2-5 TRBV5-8 CASSFGLAGGPEVETQYF TGTGCCAGCAGCTTTGGACTAGCGGGGGGGCCAGAGGTAGAGACCCAGTACTTC
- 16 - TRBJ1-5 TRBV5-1 CASSLEGRGGNQPQHF TGCGCCAGCAGCTTGGAAGGCAGGGGAGGCAATCAGCCCCAGCATTTT
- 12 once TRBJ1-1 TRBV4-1 CASSQPQEQAFF TGCGCCAGCAGCCAGCCCCAGGAACAAGCTTTCTTT
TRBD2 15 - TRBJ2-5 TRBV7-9 CASSLALGEGETQYF TGTGCCAGCAGCTTAGCGTTGGGGGAGGGGGAGACCCAGTACTTC
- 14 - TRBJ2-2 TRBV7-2 CASSLVGGSGELFF TGTGCCAGCAGCTTAGTTGGGGGGTCCGGGGAGCTGTTTTTT
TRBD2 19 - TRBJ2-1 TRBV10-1 CASPGGHRWGGRARGEQFF TGCGCCAGCCCGGGGGGGCACCGGTGGGGCGGGAGGGCCAGAGGTGAGCAGTTCTTC
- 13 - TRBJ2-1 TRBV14 CASSQGGGNEQFF TGTGCCAGCAGCCAAGGGGGAGGAAATGAGCAGTTCTTC
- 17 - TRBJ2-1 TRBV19 CASSMFFAAYSYNEQFF TGTGCCAGTAGTATGTTTTTTGCGGCATACTCCTACAATGAGCAGTTCTTC
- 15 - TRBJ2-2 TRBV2 CASSGQDPATGELFF TGTGCCAGCAGTGGACAAGACCCGGCAACCGGGGAGCTGTTTTTT
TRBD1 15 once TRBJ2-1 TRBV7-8 CASNPRDRTYNEQFF TGTGCCAGCAACCCCCGGGACAGAACGTACAATGAGCAGTTCTTC
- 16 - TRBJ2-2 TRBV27 CASSSLERTNTGELFF TGTGCCAGCAGTTCCCTCGAGAGAACGAACACCGGGGAGCTGTTTTTT
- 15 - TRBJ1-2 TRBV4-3 CASSQDIGAFYGYTF TGCGCCAGCAGCCAAGATATTGGGGCCTTCTATGGCTACACCTTC
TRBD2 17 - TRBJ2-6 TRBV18 CASSRTSGGSGANVLTF TGTGCCAGCTCCCGGACTAGCGGCGGCTCTGGGGCCAACGTCCTGACTTTC
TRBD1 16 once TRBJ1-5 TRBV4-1 CASRQDMGTGGSRQHF TGCGCCAGCAGACAAGATATGGGGACAGGGGGCTCACGCCAGCATTTT
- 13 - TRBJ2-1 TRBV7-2 CASSLGLEGEQFF TGTGCCAGCAGCTTAGGACTAGAGGGTGAGCAGTTCTTC